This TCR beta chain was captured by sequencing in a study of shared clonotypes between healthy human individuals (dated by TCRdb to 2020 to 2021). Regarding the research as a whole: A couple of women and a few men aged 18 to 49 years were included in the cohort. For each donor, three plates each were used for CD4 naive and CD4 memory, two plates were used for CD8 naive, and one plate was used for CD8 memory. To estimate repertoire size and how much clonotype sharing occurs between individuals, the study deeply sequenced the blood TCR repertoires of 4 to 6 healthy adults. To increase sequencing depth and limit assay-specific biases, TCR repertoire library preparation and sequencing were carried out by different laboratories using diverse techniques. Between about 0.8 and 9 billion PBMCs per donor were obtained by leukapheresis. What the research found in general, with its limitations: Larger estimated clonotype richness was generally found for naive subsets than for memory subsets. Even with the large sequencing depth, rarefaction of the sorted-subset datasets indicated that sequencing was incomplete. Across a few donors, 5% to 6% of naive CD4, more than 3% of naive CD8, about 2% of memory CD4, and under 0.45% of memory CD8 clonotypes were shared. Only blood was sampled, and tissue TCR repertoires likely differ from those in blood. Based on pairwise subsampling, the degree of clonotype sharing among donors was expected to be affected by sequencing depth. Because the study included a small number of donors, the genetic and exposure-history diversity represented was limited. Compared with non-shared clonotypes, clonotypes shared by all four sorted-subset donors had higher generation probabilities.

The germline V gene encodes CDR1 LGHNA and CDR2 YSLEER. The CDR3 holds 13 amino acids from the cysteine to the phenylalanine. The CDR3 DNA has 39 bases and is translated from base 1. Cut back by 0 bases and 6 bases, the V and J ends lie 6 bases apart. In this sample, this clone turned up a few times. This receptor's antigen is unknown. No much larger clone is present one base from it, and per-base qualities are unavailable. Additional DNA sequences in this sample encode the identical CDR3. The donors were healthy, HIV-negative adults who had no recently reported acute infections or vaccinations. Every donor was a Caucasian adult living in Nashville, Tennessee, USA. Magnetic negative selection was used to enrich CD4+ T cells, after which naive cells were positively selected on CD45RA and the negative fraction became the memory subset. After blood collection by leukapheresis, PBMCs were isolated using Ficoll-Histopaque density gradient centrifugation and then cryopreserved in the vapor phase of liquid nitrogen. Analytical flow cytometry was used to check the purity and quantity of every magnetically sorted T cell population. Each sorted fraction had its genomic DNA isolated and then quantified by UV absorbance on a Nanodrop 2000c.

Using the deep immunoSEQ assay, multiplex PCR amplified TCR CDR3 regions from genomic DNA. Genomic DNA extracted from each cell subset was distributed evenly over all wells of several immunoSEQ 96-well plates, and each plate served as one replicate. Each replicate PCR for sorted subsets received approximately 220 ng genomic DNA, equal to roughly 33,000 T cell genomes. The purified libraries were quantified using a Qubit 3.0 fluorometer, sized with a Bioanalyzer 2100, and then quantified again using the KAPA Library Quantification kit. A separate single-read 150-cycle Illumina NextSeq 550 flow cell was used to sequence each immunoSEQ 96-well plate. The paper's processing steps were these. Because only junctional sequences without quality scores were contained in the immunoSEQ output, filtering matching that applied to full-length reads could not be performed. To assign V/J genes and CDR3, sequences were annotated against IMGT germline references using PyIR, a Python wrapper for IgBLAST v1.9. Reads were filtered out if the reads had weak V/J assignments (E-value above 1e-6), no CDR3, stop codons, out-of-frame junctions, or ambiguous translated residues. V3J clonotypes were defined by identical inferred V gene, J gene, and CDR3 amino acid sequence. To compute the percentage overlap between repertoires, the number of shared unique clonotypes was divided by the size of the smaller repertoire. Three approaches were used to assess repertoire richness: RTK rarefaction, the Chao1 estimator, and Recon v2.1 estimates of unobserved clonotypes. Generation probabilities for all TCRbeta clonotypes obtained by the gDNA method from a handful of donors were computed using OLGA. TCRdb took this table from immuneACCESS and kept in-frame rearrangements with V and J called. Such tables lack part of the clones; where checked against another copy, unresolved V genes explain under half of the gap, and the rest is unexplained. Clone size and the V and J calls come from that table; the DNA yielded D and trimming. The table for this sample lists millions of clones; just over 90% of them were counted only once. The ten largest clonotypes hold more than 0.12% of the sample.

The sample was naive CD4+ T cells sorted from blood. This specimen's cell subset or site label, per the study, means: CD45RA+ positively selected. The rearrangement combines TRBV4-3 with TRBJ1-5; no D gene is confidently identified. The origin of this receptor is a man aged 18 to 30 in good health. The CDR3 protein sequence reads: CASSQDPIQPQHF. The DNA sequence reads TGCGCCAGCAGCCAAGATCCGATTCAGCCCCAGCATTTT.